One sample yielded the 15 T cell receptor beta chains listed below, sequenced in a study of shared clonotypes between healthy human individuals. Only in-frame clones appear in the TCRdb table, and some are missing; sequencing was by immunoSEQ multiplex PCR. The sample yields hundreds of thousands of clones, about 95% seen once. Sequencing input: naive CD4+ T cells sorted from blood. Subset here: CD45RA+ positively selected. These receptor sequences come from a woman aged 25 to 39 in good health.

The chain recombines TRBV28 with TRBJ2-5; tentative D call: TRBD1 (6 bases). The closer fit of TRBJ2-7 to the DNA end suggests the J call may be wrong. CDR1 is MDHEN, CDR2 SYDVKM, per germline. This CDR3 spans 13 amino acids. The DNA for the CDR3 is TGTGCCAGCAAGAGTGGACAGATCTACGAGCAGTACTTC. This codes for CASKSGQIYEQYF.

The chain employs TRBV7-9 and TRBJ1-5; no reliable D call. The CDR3 sequence is 13 residues long. Trimming removed 5 bases from V and 7 bases from J, with 12 bases in between. Germline V gene data show CDR1 as SEHNR and CDR2 as FQNEAQ (reference sequence). CDR3 amino acids: CASSKEGRQPQHF. CDR3 DNA: TGTGCCAGCAGCAAGGAGGGAAGGCAGCCCCAGCATTTT.

This clone showed up just a few times. This sequence joins TRBV6-1 and TRBJ2-7; possible D gene TRBD2, 6 bases. The V gene's germline CDR1 is MNHNS and CDR2 SASEGT. The CDR3 extends over 14 amino acids. V was pared by 7 bases and J by 2 bases, with 15 bases between. The CDR3 region is CASMAGTSTYEQYF. The CDR3 nucleotides are TGTGCCAGCATGGCCGGGACTTCGACCTACGAGCAGTACTTC.

The gene calls are TRBV11-2 and TRBJ1-4, with a tentative D call TRBD1 (5 bases). The CDR3 has 15 residues. Per the germline V gene, CDR1 is SGHAT and CDR2 is FQNNGV. V gave up 5 bases and J gave up 8 bases, with 18 bases separating them. The CDR3 loop reads CASSPGPGYGEKLFF. In nucleotides, the CDR3 is TGTGCCAGCAGCCCCGGTCCAGGGTACGGCGAAAAACTGTTTTTT.

This chain links TRBV30 with TRBJ2-7, with 11 bases lining up with TRBD2. The germline V gene encodes CDR1 GTSNPN and CDR2 SVGIG (reference sequence). The CDR3 totals 15 residues. The ends lost 3 bases at V and 4 bases at J; junction bases unmatched: 8. The CDR3 sequence is CAWSSPGTSGYEQYF. CDR3 in DNA: TGTGCCTGGAGCTCCCCGGGGACTAGCGGTTACGAGCAGTACTTC.

The rearrangement uses TRBV19 and TRBJ2-1, with 10 bases that match TRBD2. This CDR3 has 20 amino acids. V shed 5 bases, J shed 0 bases, and the junction held 16 bases outside the gene matches. The germline V gene encodes CDR1 LNHDA and CDR2 SQIVND (reference sequence). CDR3 in DNA: TGTGCCAGTAGTGGGGGGGACAGAGGACTAGCGGAGCCCTCCTACAATGAGCAGTTCTTC. Translation gives CASSGGDRGLAEPSYNEQFF.

The chain combines TRBV7-2 with TRBJ2-7, with D possibly being TRBD1 (6 bases). From germline, CDR1 is SGHTA and CDR2 FQGNSA. This CDR3 is built from 15 residues. The V gene lost 5 bases and the J gene lost 0 bases, with 14 bases spanning the gap. The CDR3 nucleotides read TGTGCCAGCAGCCTTGCCGGGACATTCTCCTACGAGCAGTACTTC. Amino acids: CASSLAGTFSYEQYF.

The rearrangement uses TRBV4-1 and TRBJ2-1, with TRBD2 as a possible D gene (5 bases). V gave up 8 bases and J gave up 1 base, with 12 bases separating them. Germline-derived CDR1 and CDR2 are MGHRA and YSYEKL. The CDR3 contains 14 residues. CDR3 DNA sequence: TGCGCCAGCCGGGCTAGCCGTTCCTACAATGAGCAGTTCTTC. Residues: CASRASRSYNEQFF.

The gene calls are TRBV10-1 and TRBJ2-1, with D maybe TRBD2 (6 bases). CDR1 and CDR2 from the germline V gene are WNHNN and SYGVQD (reference sequence). Trimming took 8 bases from V and 4 from J, leaving 12 bases between them. The CDR3 spans 13 residues. For the CDR3, the DNA is TGCGCCAGCTCCAGCGGGTCTTACAATGAGCAGTTCTTC. Its protein product is CASSSGSYNEQFF.

This clone was counted a single time. The J gene is TRBJ2-1, the V gene TRBV19, with no clear D. Germline CDR1 reads LNHDA; CDR2 reads SQIVND (reference sequence). The CDR3 spans 10 residues. V shed 4 bases and J shed 9 bases, with 4 bases lying between them. Written as DNA, the CDR3 is TGTGCCAGTAGTAGGGGTGAGCAGTTCTTC. Translation gives CASSRGEQFF.

The V gene is TRBV2, the J gene TRBJ2-3; 9 nucleotides agree with TRBD1. Trimming cost V 5 bases and J 5 bases; bases outside gene matches: 5. The CDR3 is made up of 14 amino acids. Germline CDR1 and CDR2: SNHLY and FYNNEI. The CDR3 region is CASSLQGALDTQYF. CDR3 in DNA: TGTGCCAGCAGTCTACAGGGGGCTCTAGATACGCAGTATTTT. The full variable domain, rest sourced from reference TRBV2 and TRBJ2-3, is EPEVTQTPSHQVTQMGQEVILRCVPISNHLYFYWYRQILGQKVEFLVSFYNNEISEKSEIFDDQFSVERPDGSNFTLKIRSTKLEDSAMYFCASSLQGALDTQYFGPGTRLTVL.

The V and J genes are TRBV11-3 and TRBJ2-2; D is unclear. Germline V gene lookup returns CDR1 SGHNT and CDR2 YENEEA. Deletions cut 3 bases from V and 5 bases from J, with 7 bases between. This CDR3 comprises 13 residues. For the CDR3, the DNA is TGTGCCAGCAGCTTTGAAGGGACCGGGGAGCTGTTTTTT. It encodes CASSFEGTGELFF.

The chain recombines TRBV11-3 with TRBJ2-2; D may be TRBD2 (6 bases). This CDR3 region has 14 residues. Germline V gene data show CDR1 as SGHNT and CDR2 as YENEEA. The germline V and J ends were trimmed by 1 base and 4 bases, with 7 bases remaining between them. The CDR3 nucleotides read TGTGCCAGCAGCTTAGTTAGCGGCACCGGGGAGCTGTTTTTT. Amino acids: CASSLVSGTGELFF.

V and J are TRBV27 and TRBJ2-1, with a tentative D call TRBD2 (6 bases). This CDR3 is 14 amino acids long. Germline assignment: CDR1 MNHEY and CDR2 SMNVEV (reference sequence). V lost 8 bases, J lost 4 bases, and 15 bases lay in between. The CDR3 spells CASWGLALYNEQFF. CDR3 DNA sequence: TGTGCCAGCTGGGGACTCGCCCTATACAATGAGCAGTTCTTC.

The chain couples TRBV27 to TRBJ2-7; either TRBD1 or TRBD2 may supply D (5 bases each). V was pared by 5 bases and J by 0 bases, with 8 bases between. Germline assignment: CDR1 MNHEY and CDR2 SMNVEV (reference sequence). The CDR3 totals 13 residues. The chain's CDR3 is CASSRDGSYEQYF. The CDR3 DNA is TGTGCCAGCAGTCGGGACGGCTCCTACGAGCAGTACTTC.